The entry below describes one T cell receptor beta chain. With 4 bases removed from V and 1 base from J, the gap between germline ends came to 16 bases. This CDR3 is 17 amino acids long. Per the germline V gene, CDR1 is SGHTA and CDR2 is FQGNSA. A single record per CDR3 protein comes from TCRdb applying MiXCR to the 5' RACE reads. In the table there are some 320,000 distinct CDR3 sequences, 8.5% to 10% of which are singletons. This sample was included in a study of T cells after yellow fever vaccination. The clonotype was recovered from a young man who received the YFV17D yellow fever vaccine. Sequencing used CD4+ T cells sorted from PBMCs, obtained 5 days after the yellow fever booster vaccination. The V call is TRBV7-2, the J call TRBJ2-2; D unclear. CDR3 loop: CASSSPLIDKNTGELFF. The CDR3 DNA sequence: TGTGCCAGCAGCTCCCCCTTAATAGACAAGAACACCGGGGAGCTGTTTTTT.